This is a list of T cell receptor beta chains from one sample in a study of Tregs in tolerant kidney transplant recipients. Only in-frame clones appear in the TCRdb table, and some are missing; sequencing was by immunoSEQ multiplex PCR. The table records around 77,000 clones, roughly 98% of them present only once. The starting material was CD4+ T cells from blood, obtained before the transplant. The receptors derive from a human donor who received a combined kidney and bone marrow transplant. Each CDR3 is given without its conserved first and last residue. Each record gives: V gene, J gene, CDR3 protein.

v_gene: TRBV4-1
j_gene: TRBJ2-2
CDR3aa: ASSHWTGGLSTGELF

v_gene: TRBV19
j_gene: TRBJ1-5
CDR3aa: ASSTTKTYQPQH

v_gene: TRBV19
j_gene: TRBJ2-7
CDR3aa: ASSVRLAGPYEQY

v_gene: TRBV9
j_gene: TRBJ2-5
CDR3aa: ASSVDTGTQY

v_gene: TRBV5-1
j_gene: TRBJ2-2
CDR3aa: ASSFDRGQSGELF

v_gene: TRBV4-1
j_gene: TRBJ2-1
CDR3aa: ASSLDGTPYNEQF

v_gene: TRBV2
j_gene: TRBJ2-3
CDR3aa: ASSEQGGSTDTQY

v_gene: TRBV7-8
j_gene: TRBJ2-2
CDR3aa: ASSLLAYTGELF

v_gene: TRBV27
j_gene: TRBJ1-5
CDR3aa: ASSLGTGVDQPQH

v_gene: TRBV4-3
j_gene: TRBJ2-1
CDR3aa: ASSLGLGNEQF

v_gene: TRBV18
j_gene: TRBJ1-5
CDR3aa: ASSPIQGDNQPQH

v_gene: TRBV30
j_gene: -
CDR3aa: AWSVLTGGPGYEQY

v_gene: TRBV10-3
j_gene: TRBJ2-3
CDR3aa: AIRREGTDTQY

v_gene: TRBV7-9
j_gene: TRBJ1-1
CDR3aa: ASSLGKQGATEAF

v_gene: TRBV7-6
j_gene: TRBJ2-1
CDR3aa: ASSLGDSLYNEQF

v_gene: TRBV7-2
j_gene: TRBJ1-1
CDR3aa: ASSLTRSNTEAF

v_gene: TRBV6-4
j_gene: TRBJ1-4
CDR3aa: ASSERVSGEKLF

v_gene: TRBV7-9
j_gene: TRBJ2-7
CDR3aa: ASSYLSSGAYEQY

v_gene: TRBV11-2
j_gene: TRBJ2-4
CDR3aa: ASSLVWGGESNQY

v_gene: TRBV5-1
j_gene: TRBJ2-1
CDR3aa: ASSLTSLYNEQF